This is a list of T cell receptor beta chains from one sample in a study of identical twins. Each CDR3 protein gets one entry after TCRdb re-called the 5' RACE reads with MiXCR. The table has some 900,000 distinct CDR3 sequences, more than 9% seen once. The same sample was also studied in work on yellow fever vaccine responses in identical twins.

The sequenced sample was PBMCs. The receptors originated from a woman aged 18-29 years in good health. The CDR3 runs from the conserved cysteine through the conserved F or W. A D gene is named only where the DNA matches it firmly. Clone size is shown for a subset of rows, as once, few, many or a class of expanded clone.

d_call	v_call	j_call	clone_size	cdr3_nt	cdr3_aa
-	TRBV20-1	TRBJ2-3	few	TGCAGTGCTACCACGAGACCGGTTACAGATACGCAGTATTTT	CSATTRPVTDTQYF
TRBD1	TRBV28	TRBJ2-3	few	TGTGCCAGCAGTGTCGGGACAGGCGACCACACAGATACGCAGTATTTT	CASSVGTGDHTDTQYF
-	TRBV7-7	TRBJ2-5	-	TGTGCCAGCAGCACGACGGGAAGTGCGGAGACCCAGTACTTC	CASSTTGSAETQYF
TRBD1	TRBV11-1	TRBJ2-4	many	TGTGCCAGCAGCTCCGACTTCTCAGGGGGCGCGTCATTTTGGAACATTCAGTACTTC	CASSSDFSGGASFWNIQYF
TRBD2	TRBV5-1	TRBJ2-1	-	TGCGCCAGCAGCTTGGAAGTACGACTAGCGGAAAATGAGCAGTTCTTC	CASSLEVRLAENEQFF
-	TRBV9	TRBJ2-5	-	TGTGCCAGCAGCACCCAAACAGGGATATTTGAGACCCAGTACTTC	CASSTQTGIFETQYF
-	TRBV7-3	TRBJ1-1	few	TGTGCCAGCAGCTTAATGACGGCTAATGAAGCTTTCTTT	CASSLMTANEAFF
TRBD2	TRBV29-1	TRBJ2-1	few	TGCAGCGTTGAAAGTAGGGTGGGACTAGCGGGAGTCCACAATGAGCAGTTCTTC	CSVESRVGLAGVHNEQFF
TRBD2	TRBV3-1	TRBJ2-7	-	TGTGCCAGCAGCCTTCAGAGCGGGAGAAGTTACGAGCAGTACTTC	CASSLQSGRSYEQYF
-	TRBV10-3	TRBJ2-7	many	TGTGCCATCAGTGTTCAGAAGGCTGGGGGGGAGCAGTACTTC	CAISVQKAGGEQYF
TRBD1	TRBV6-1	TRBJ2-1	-	TGTGCCAGCAGAGGGACAGTTCCCAATGAGCAGTTCTTC	CASRGTVPNEQFF
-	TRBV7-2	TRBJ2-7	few	TGTGCCAGCAGCTTAACGGAGCAGTACGAGCAGTACTTC	CASSLTEQYEQYF
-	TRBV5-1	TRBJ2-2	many	TGCGCCAGCAGCTTGATGGAGAACACCGGGGAGCTGTTTTTT	CASSLMENTGELFF
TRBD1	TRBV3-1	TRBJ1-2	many	TGTGCCAGCAGCCTTCAGGGGGCGGATGGCTACACCTTC	CASSLQGADGYTF
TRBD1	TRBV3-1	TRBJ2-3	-	TGTGCCAGCAGGGCCGGGACAGGGGCGGAAGATACGCAGTATTTT	CASRAGTGAEDTQYF